This T cell receptor beta chain is from a study of metastatic and nonmetastatic thyroid tumors. Study-level information: Patients with malignant and benign thyroid disease provided blood and tumor or nodule tissue, whose repertoires were compared.

From germline, CDR1 is MNHEY and CDR2 SMNVEV (reference sequence). With V trimmed by 8 bases and J by 6 bases, 10 bases remained unmatched. The CDR3 contains 14 residues. Note on this clone: The target antigen is unknown.

TCRdb re-clonotyped the PCR reads through MiXCR. The table records 7,000 to 10,000 clones, about 28% of them present only once. Ahead of thyroid surgery, no patient had received treatment of any kind. Study conclusions and caveats: TCR beta diversity was reportedly significantly higher in malignant thyroid tumors than benign nodules, in blood and tumor.

This receptor was identified in a female donor with papillary thyroid cancer or a benign thyroid nodule (not recorded which). Some clones in this sample may be carry-over from other donors' samples. The chain recombines TRBV27 with TRBJ2-7, with 10 nucleotides matching TRBD1. The specimen was tumor tissue. CDR3 in DNA: TGTGCCAGCTCAAGTCGGGACAGGGGAAGCGAGCAGTACTTC. Encoded protein: CASSSRDRGSEQYF.